The present entry profiles one T cell receptor (beta chain) with its context. These data are taken from a study of blood T cell repertoires in COVID-19. The V segment lost 6 bases and the J segment 4 bases; nucleotides outside the gene matches: 10. CDR1 is SQVTM and CDR2 is ANQGSEA in the germline V gene. The CDR3 has 15 amino acids. Only in-frame clones appear in the TCRdb table, and some are missing; sequencing was by immunoSEQ multiplex PCR. The sample carries roughly 260,000 clones, approximately 85% recorded once. The sequence came from a woman between 70 and 85 years old with acute or convalescent COVID-19. Sequencing was done on a sample of peripheral blood. The J gene is TRBJ1-5, the V gene TRBV29-1; the match to TRBD1 covers 9 bases. For the CDR3, the DNA is TGCAGCGTAGCAACGGGACAGGGTAAGAATCAGCCCCAGCATTTT. Amino acid sequence: CSVATGQGKNQPQHF.